This TCR beta chain was recorded in a study of cytomegalovirus exposure and HLA in healthy donors. PCR amplification relied on 60 Vbeta primers (plus 13 Jbeta primers). TCRdb keeps only in-frame clones here, not all; method: immunoSEQ multiplex PCR. The data contain about 180,000 clones, 75% to 85% of them singletons. Trimming took off 4 bases at V and 6 bases at J, with 12 bases between the two ends. This CDR3 has 14 amino acids. The germline gives CDR1 MNHEY, CDR2 SMNVEV (reference sequence). This clonotype was sampled from a man younger than 30 in good health and CMV-seronegative. The rearrangement uses TRBV27 and TRBJ2-2; TRBD1 is a possible D gene (5 bases). Sequenced sample: PBMCs. The DNA of the CDR3 is TGTGCCAGCAGTTCAAACATCAGGGCCGGGGAGCTGTTTTTT. It encodes CASSSNIRAGELFF.